These T cell receptor beta chains were read from a single sample in a study of T cells in Graves' hyperthyroidism and ophthalmopathy. MiXCR, run by TCRdb on the multiplex PCR reads, gives a single entry per CDR3 protein. The sample consists of around 610,000 distinct CDR3 sequences, over 12% of them appearing once. Specimen: blood. The receptors originated from a woman between 35 and 50 years old with Graves' ophthalmopathy. Both conserved end residues are part of each CDR3. The D gene is left open where the match is weak.

>TRBV7-3|NA
CASSTPGQPLREQYF
>TRBV20-1|NA
CSASVSGDQPQHF
>TRBV24-1|NA
CATSSGDSPLHF
>TRBV12-3/TRBV12-4|TRBD1
CASSPQGADGELFF
>TRBV20-1|NA
CSARTGAYEQYF
>TRBV14|TRBD1
CASSLGQGDGYEQYF
>TRBV6-1|NA
CASSEETSVRDTVAF
>TRBV28|TRBD2
CASSLAFGAGGTSGPPGTQYF
>TRBV11-3|NA
CASSTQGTFYEQYF
>TRBV20-1|NA
CSACGTSEGGYTF
>TRBV3-1|NA
CASRGTTSGHEQYF
>TRBV7-8|NA
CASSLGGGLGAFF
>TRBV6-1|NA
CASSTTERDTGELFF
>TRBV28|NA
CASSPHGLSTSKIGF
>TRBV7-9|TRBD2
CASSARGGRVEQYF
>TRBV28|TRBD2
CASRTSGIDEQYF
>TRBV19|NA
CASRKQNSNQPQHF
>TRBV6-2/TRBV6-3|NA
CASRPPGYGYTF
>TRBV5-1|NA
CASSLGGENTEAFF
>TRBV28|TRBD1
CASSLSGQNVDPLHF
>TRBV9|NA
CASSPIATGNTAFF
>TRBV30|TRBD1
CAWSGDRLIRWAFF
>TRBV19|NA
CASSIDGTPSYEQYF
>TRBV11-2|NA
CASSTWGAAEAFF
>TRBV7-2|NA
CASSRRGIVYEQYF
>TRBV27|NA
CASSLRQPSSEAFF
>TRBV6-1|NA
CASISAGGHEQYF
>TRBV11-1|NA
CASSLPRDRLGNTIYF
>TRBV12-3/TRBV12-4|NA
CASSFGGTTSGNTIYF
>TRBV28|TRBD2
CASSVAGGGNIQYF
>TRBV6-4|NA
CASSDSWSRDQPQHF
>TRBV7-2|TRBD1
CASSTDRVYGYTF
>TRBV28|NA
CASGYRGPQHF
>TRBV7-3|TRBD2
CASSFGLADHPETQYF
>TRBV5-1|NA
CASSNQGSGTGELFF
>TRBV28|TRBD1
CASSLKRDSKIQPQHF
>TRBV2|NA
CASSPTRTAMNYGYTF
>TRBV7-2|NA
CASSPAGSSGYTF
>TRBV20-1|TRBD2
CSALLGGGLQETQYF
>TRBV7-8|TRBD2
CASSFGVGLAGDYEQYF
>TRBV12-3/TRBV12-4|NA
CASSFFTFHEQYF
>TRBV10-3|TRBD1
CAISESNWDRNELANVLTF
>TRBV27|TRBD1
CASRLVGGGYEQYF
>TRBV20-1|TRBD2
CSARPQLAGDLYEQYF
>TRBV6-2/TRBV6-3|NA
CASRNRDVGYGYTF
>TRBV6-2/TRBV6-3|NA
CASSDLDLAGELFF
>TRBV10-3|NA
CAISRDKINTIYF
>TRBV7-8|NA
CASSLTLRSYEQYF
>TRBV12-3/TRBV12-4|NA
CASSPRARGPGVAQHF
>TRBV4-3|TRBD1
CASSQSGTGVGYEQYF
>TRBV29-1|NA
CSVGKDNLSGNTIYF
>TRBV6-5|TRBD2
CASSHTGLLSPLYEQYF
>TRBV6-1|NA
CASSPRLGTTGELFF
>TRBV12-3/TRBV12-4|NA
CASRPRGANTGELFF
>TRBV2|NA
CASRGWGTEAFF
>TRBV6-1|NA
CASSERRGNQNTEAFF
>TRBV12-3/TRBV12-4|TRBD1
CASSSAQGAGSGELFF
>TRBV6-1|NA
CASSEGTPGEAFF
>TRBV4-2|TRBD2
CASSQGLALTYEQYF